This T cell receptor (beta chain) derives from a study of human T cells and chemical hapten exposure. The time point is: patch test 1, 2 weeks after DPC sensitization. Treatment here: therapeutic diphenylcyclopropenone sensitization with weekly scalp DPC. V shed 6 bases, J shed 2 bases, and the junction held 6 bases outside the gene matches. Germline V gene data show CDR1 as MNHEY and CDR2 as SVGEGT. This CDR3 has 16 residues. TCRdb re-derived calls from the RACE reads in MiXCR, one entry per CDR3 protein. The sample consists of more than 55,000 distinct CDR3 sequences, 9.8% of them appearing once. The sample holds many counts of this clonotype.

The sample was whole blood, taken in connection with sensitization to the hapten diphenylcyclopropenone (DPC). The receptor comes from a woman aged 40 to 50 with alopecia areata. Some clones in this sample may be carry-over from other donors' samples. The rearrangement links TRBV6-2 or TRBV6-3 to TRBJ2-2; 10 bases are a match to TRBD2. The CDR3 coding sequence is TGTGCCAGCAGCGTAGCGGGGGGCCCTAACACCGGGGAGCTGTTTTTT. Protein: CASSVAGGPNTGELFF.